This T cell receptor (beta chain) appears in the sequencing data of a study of vaccination effects on CD4 cells after COVID-19. For the study at large: BNT162b2 vaccine or mRNA-1273 vaccine was given to participants in two doses. Study results and caveats: Late after vaccination, infection- and vaccine-induced clones showed marked clonal contraction.

Points on this clone: Its cognate antigen is unknown.

Clones were read by immunoSEQ multiplex PCR, and TCRdb kept only the in-frame ones, dropping some. Of roughly 65,000 clones in the sample, 76% were seen once. In the ViraFEST assay, antigen-specific CD4+ clonotypes were identified by expansion after peptide-pool stimulation. It was after around 10 days of culture that CD4+ T cells were isolated. Absence of prior SARS-CoV-2 infection characterized the vaccine recipients, who showed negative nucleocapsid antibodies. Half-medium replacement with IL-2 medium occurred on days 3 and 7. Germline CDR1 and CDR2: SGHRS and YFSETQ. The CDR3 extends over 16 amino acids. V dropped 2 bases and J dropped 6; count of bases not matched to a gene: 9.

Sequencing was performed on CD4+ T cells from PBMCs cultured with HCoV-NL63 spike peptides, taken before COVID-19 vaccination. The chain links TRBV5-1 to TRBJ2-1, with TRBD1 identical over 9 bases. The clonotype comes from a human donor who received a COVID-19 vaccine. CDR3 DNA sequence: TGCGCCAGCAGCTTTTCCCGGGACAGGGCATTCAATGAGCAGTTCTTC. Its translation: CASSFSRDRAFNEQFF.